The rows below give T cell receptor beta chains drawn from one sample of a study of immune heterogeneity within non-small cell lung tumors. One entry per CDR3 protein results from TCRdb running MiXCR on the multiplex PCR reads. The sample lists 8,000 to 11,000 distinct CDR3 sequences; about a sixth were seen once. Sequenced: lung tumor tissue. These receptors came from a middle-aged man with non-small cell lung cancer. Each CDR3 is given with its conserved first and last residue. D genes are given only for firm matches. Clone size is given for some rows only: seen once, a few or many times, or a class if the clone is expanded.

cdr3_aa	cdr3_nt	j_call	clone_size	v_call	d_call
CASGWRAETQYF	TGTGCCAGCGGGTGGAGGGCAGAGACCCAGTACTTC	TRBJ2-5	many	TRBV6-2/TRBV6-3	NA
CASKGVSSGNTIYF	TGTGCCAGCAAGGGGGTGAGCTCTGGAAACACCATATATTTT	TRBJ1-3	medium-sized	TRBV6-1	NA
CASSPTGQRILGPQHF	TGTGCCAGCAGCCCCACTGGACAGAGGATTTTGGGACCCCAGCATTTT	TRBJ1-5	many	TRBV7-6	NA
CASSEGGESPLHF	TGCGCCAGCAGTGAGGGGGGGGAGTCACCCCTCCACTTT	TRBJ1-6	many	TRBV10-2	NA
CATSRNRRETQYF	TGTGCCACCAGCAGGAACAGAAGGGAGACCCAGTACTTC	TRBJ2-5	NA	TRBV15	NA
CASSWDRGFQETQYF	TGTGCCAGCAGCTGGGACAGGGGGTTCCAAGAGACCCAGTACTTC	TRBJ2-5	many	TRBV7-2	TRBD1
CASTQGGPYSNQPQHF	TGTGCCAGCACCCAGGGGGGCCCGTATAGCAATCAGCCCCAGCATTTT	TRBJ1-5	medium-sized	TRBV2	TRBD1
CASSPIQRATTEQYF	TGTGCCAGCAGTCCGATCCAGCGGGCGACCACGGAGCAGTACTTC	TRBJ2-7	medium-sized	TRBV27	NA
CASSFFIWDRGDTEAFF	TGTGCCAGCAGCTTTTTTATTTGGGACAGGGGGGACACTGAAGCTTTCTTT	TRBJ1-1	many	TRBV11-3	TRBD1
CASSVGRAMNTEAFF	TGTGCCAGCAGTGTAGGGCGGGCCATGAACACTGAAGCTTTCTTT	TRBJ1-1	NA	TRBV9	NA
CASSSTRGSFDSGPQHF	TGTGCCAGCAGCTCTACACGGGGTAGCTTTGATTCGGGGCCCCAGCATTTT	TRBJ1-5	medium-sized	TRBV7-8	NA
CASSPPGTQVGQETQYF	TGTGCCAGCAGCCCCCCCGGGACCCAAGTGGGACAAGAGACCCAGTACTTC	TRBJ2-5	many	TRBV11-2	NA
CASSLQSWNSPLHF	TGTGCCAGCAGTTTGCAATCGTGGAATTCACCCCTCCACTTT	TRBJ1-6	medium-sized	TRBV28	NA
CASSLTSSYEQYF	TGTGCCAGCAGTTTGACTAGCTCCTACGAGCAGTACTTC	TRBJ2-7	many	TRBV12-3/TRBV12-4	NA
CASSLGSYNEQFF	TGTGCCAGTAGTCTGGGAAGCTACAATGAGCAGTTCTTC	TRBJ2-1	few	TRBV19	NA
CASSLTQGAIDTQYF	TGCGCCAGCAGCTTGACCCAGGGGGCAATAGATACGCAGTATTTT	TRBJ2-3	many	TRBV5-1	TRBD1